This T cell receptor beta chain was recovered during a study of CD8 T cells in Susac syndrome. cDNA came from roughly 0.5 to 1 ug RNA primed by random hexamers. Amplification of TCR beta CDR3 by immunoSEQ multiplex PCR spanned 54 Vbeta and 13 Jbeta. MiXCR was run by TCRdb on the immunoSEQ multiplex PCR reads, yielding one entry per CDR3 protein. The table includes around 46,000 distinct CDR3 sequences, about 91% detected once. This clonotype was found once. CD8+ and CD4+ T cells circulating in blood were sequenced for TCR beta. The control participants were healthy donors, and these controls were matched with respect to both age and sex. The CD8+ and CD4+ T cells were negatively isolated, with the TEMRA cells enriched by FACS. Source material: CD8+ T cells from PBMCs. The sequence was obtained from a human donor in good health.

In DNA form, the CDR3 reads TGTGCCAGCAGTGAACGGGCTAGCGGGACCCCATCGAGGGAGCAGTTCTTC. Protein product: CASSERASGTPSREQFF. This chain connects TRBV2 to TRBJ2-1; 9 nucleotides line up with TRBD2. V lost 2 bases and J lost 10; bases outside the gene matches: 15. The CDR3 sequence is 17 residues long. CDR1 and CDR2 from the germline V gene are SNHLY and FYNNEI.